This TCR beta chain derives from a study of identifying expanded T cells in peripheral blood. Germline assignment: CDR1 LGHNA and CDR2 YSLEER. Trimming left V 3 bases short and J 2 bases short, with 23 bases between. The CDR3 contains 18 residues. Repertoires were generated with immunoSEQ multiplex PCR, while TCRdb's copy carries only in-frame clones and drops some. This table has approximately 86,000 clones, more than 75% appearing once. Sequences were obtained from blood. The clonotype originates from a person aged 18-69 years in good health. This rearrangement joins TRBV4-3 to TRBJ2-7, with D possibly TRBD1 on 5 matching bases. CDR3 in DNA: TGCGCCAGCAGCCATATCATTCCGAGTCAGGGAAGAACCTACGAGCAGTACTTC. Protein: CASSHIIPSQGRTYEQYF.